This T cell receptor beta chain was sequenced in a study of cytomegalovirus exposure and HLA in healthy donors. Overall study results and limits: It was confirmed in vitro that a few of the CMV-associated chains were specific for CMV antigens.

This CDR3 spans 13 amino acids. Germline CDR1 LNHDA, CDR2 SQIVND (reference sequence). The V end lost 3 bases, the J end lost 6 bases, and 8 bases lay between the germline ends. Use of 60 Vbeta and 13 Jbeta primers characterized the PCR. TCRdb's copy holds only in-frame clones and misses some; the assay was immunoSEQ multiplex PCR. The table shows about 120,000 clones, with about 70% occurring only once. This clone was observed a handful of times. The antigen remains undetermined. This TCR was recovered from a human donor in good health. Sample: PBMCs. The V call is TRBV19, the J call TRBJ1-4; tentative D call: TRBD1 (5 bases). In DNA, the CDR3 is TGTGCCAGTAGTATTAGGGGCTATGAAAAACTGTTTTTT. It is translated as CASSIRGYEKLFF.